Detailed here is one T cell receptor (beta chain). The antigen remains undetermined. Not recorded for this donor was the CMV serostatus. The sample belongs to a study of cytomegalovirus exposure and HLA in healthy donors. Overall study findings and caveats: Later work showed greater clonal expansion in HLA-associated TCR beta chains than in equally common others. Per a prior analysis, the majority of TCR beta V segments were productive roughly 87% or roughly 30% of the time.

Germline assignment: CDR1 SGHNT and CDR2 YYREEE (reference sequence). V gave up 4 bases and J gave up 2 bases; unmatched junction bases: 9. The CDR3 is 16 residues long. The PCR used 60 Vbeta and 13 Jbeta primers. The assay was immunoSEQ multiplex PCR, and TCRdb's table has in-frame clones only and misses some. The data contain 150,000 to 200,000 clones, approximately 79% of them singletons. The TCR comes from a human donor in good health. The specimen was PBMCs. The chain is built from TRBV5-4 and TRBJ2-1, with 7 bases matching TRBD1. DNA of the CDR3: TGTGCCAGCAGCCTAGGCGGGCAGGGGGCCTACAATGAGCAGTTCTTC. It specifies CASSLGGQGAYNEQFF.